This T cell receptor beta chain was captured by sequencing in a study of shared clonotypes between healthy human individuals. For the study at large: There were three CD4 naive, three CD4 memory, two CD8 naive and one CD8 memory plates per donor.

Researchers ran the assay at a deep level. Several immunoSEQ 96-well plates shared each subset's DNA, each plate a replicate. This table comes from immunoSEQ multiplex PCR, and its TCRdb copy is limited to in-frame clones, with some not included. The data hold about 2 million clones, with about 95% observed a single time. The CDR3 extends over 14 amino acids. The germline gives CDR1 SGHKS, CDR2 YYEKEE (reference sequence). Trimming took off 0 bases at V and 4 bases at J, with 10 bases between the two ends. Selected positively for CCR7 and CD45RO-negative, naive CD8 cells excluded terminally differentiated effector memory CD45RA+ cells.

The sequenced material came from naive CD8+ T cells sorted from blood. The chain carries TRBV5-5 and TRBJ1-1; D is uncertain. This clonotype originated in a man aged 18 to 30 in good health. Written as DNA, the CDR3 is TGTGCCAGCAGCTTGGTAAGTTTGGTCACTGAAGCTTTCTTT. Protein: CASSLVSLVTEAFF.